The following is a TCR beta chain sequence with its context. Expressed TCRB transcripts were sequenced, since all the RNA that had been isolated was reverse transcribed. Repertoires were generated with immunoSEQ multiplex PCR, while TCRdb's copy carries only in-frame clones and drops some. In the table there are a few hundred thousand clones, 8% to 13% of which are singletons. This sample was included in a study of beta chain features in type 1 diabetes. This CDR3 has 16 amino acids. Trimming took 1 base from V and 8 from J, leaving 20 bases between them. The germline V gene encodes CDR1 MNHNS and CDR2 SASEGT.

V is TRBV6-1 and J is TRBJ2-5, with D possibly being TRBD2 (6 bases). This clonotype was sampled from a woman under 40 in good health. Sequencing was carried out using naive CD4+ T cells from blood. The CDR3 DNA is TGTGCCAGCAGTGAAGGATGGGACTCGGTACTCGGAACCCAGTACTTC. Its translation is CASSEGWDSVLGTQYF.